This is a list of T cell receptor beta chains from one sample in a study of human T cells and chemical hapten exposure. TCRdb reanalysed the RACE reads using MiXCR and keeps one entry per CDR3 protein. The sample lists about 49,000 distinct CDR3 sequences; less than 9.5% were seen once. The sample here was whole blood, taken in connection with sensitization to the hapten diphenylcyclopropenone (DPC). These receptor sequences come from a woman between 45 and 60 years old with alopecia areata. Some clones in this sample may be carry-over from other donors' samples. The CDR3 runs from the conserved cysteine through the conserved F or W.

TRBV12-3/TRBV12-4	TRBJ2-3	15	CASSRRQSLSYTQYF
TRBV20-1	TRBJ2-3	13	CSLLAGDTDTQYF
TRBV29-1	TRBJ1-2	13	CSVTGTGSSGYTF
TRBV10-3	TRBJ2-1	15	CAISKGPSSYNEQFF
TRBV5-1	TRBJ1-5	13	CASSLSRGEPQHF
TRBV5-5	TRBJ2-3	12	CASSLRTDTQYF
TRBV6-6	TRBJ2-1	16	CASSYGLAVPPGEQFF
TRBV19	TRBJ2-1	15	CATGSIAGGDLEQFF
TRBV4-3	TRBJ1-3	16	CASSQDRTGIEDTIYF
TRBV15	TRBJ2-2	15	CATSSWDANTGELFF
TRBV30	TRBJ2-1	11	CAWSTGDEQFF
TRBV12-2	TRBJ1-5	16	CASRLAGGAGNQPQHF
TRBV18	TRBJ2-6	15	CASSPKLSGANVLTF
TRBV12-3/TRBV12-4	TRBJ2-7	15	CASSRTGTGTSEQYF
TRBV19	TRBJ2-6	17	CASTGTSGSSGANVLTF
TRBV10-2	TRBJ1-1	13	CASRNRNLAEAFF
TRBV10-3	TRBJ1-3	12	CATRDGLNTIYF
TRBV5-1	TRBJ2-4	17	CASSWEPDGIAKNIQYF
TRBV7-8	TRBJ2-1	17	CASSLVGGYNSYNEQFF
TRBV19	TRBJ1-5	16	CASSINSFRENQPQHF
TRBV20-1	TRBJ1-3	14	CSASPGAFGNTIYF
TRBV20-1	TRBJ1-5	13	CSASKGSNQPQHF
TRBV20-1	TRBJ1-1	11	CSARKDTEAFF
TRBV11-3	TRBJ2-1	18	CASSSGDIAGASYNEQFF
TRBV5-1	TRBJ1-6	14	CASSRDIGNSPLHF